Sequencing of this T cell receptor (beta chain) was carried out in a study of a mutant IDH1 vaccine in newly diagnosed glioma. Turning to the study itself: Treated patients comprised 62.5% males and around 38% females, mean age 40.4 years.

This clone was seen just once. Antigen: not known. Time point specified: baseline, week 1 (first vaccination visit). Treatment meaning: pre-vaccination baseline after standard-of-care therapy. The donors had new WHO grade 3 or 4 astrocytomas; these were IDH1-mutant and ATRX-lost. Whole-study results and caveats: Shifts in the top peripheral T cell clonotypes seemed unrelated to pseudoprogression.

Clones were sequenced by immunoSEQ multiplex PCR, and TCRdb holds only the in-frame ones, with some missing. The table lists 30,000 to 35,000 clones, about nine tenths of them singletons. This specimen consisted of PBMCs, obtained from a glioma patient treated with radiotherapy, temozolomide or both. The receptor comes from a woman aged 40 to 55 with glioma.

The CDR3 protein is CASSLLGDSGANVLTF. The CDR3 nucleotides are TGTGCCAGCAGTTTATTAGGGGACTCTGGGGCCAACGTCCTGACTTTC. The genes are TRBV27 and TRBJ2-6, with D tentatively TRBD1 (5 bases). The CDR3 contains 16 residues. Germline V gives CDR1 MNHEY, CDR2 SMNVEV (reference sequence). The V gene lost 1 base and the J gene lost 0 bases, with 7 bases spanning the gap.